Listed here are 17 T cell receptor beta chains from one sample, sequenced in a study of blood T cells in healthy people across ages. Using a J-beta primer mix together with a sample-barcoded 5' primer, a second PCR was run for about 7 to 12 cycles. TCRdb independently ran MiXCR on the 5' RACE reads; one entry per CDR3 protein. The sample lists hundreds of thousands of distinct CDR3 sequences; about 21% were seen once. The source material was blood. These receptors came from an older man in good health.

CDR3 nucleotide sequence: TGTGCCAGCAGTTCAGACAGGGGGCTCACTGAAGCTTTCTTT. As protein: CASSSDRGLTEAFF. The chain combines TRBV12-3 or TRBV12-4 with TRBJ1-1; 10 nucleotides align to TRBD1. V lost 4 bases to trimming and J lost 4 bases; unmatched junction nucleotides: 3. The CDR3 is 14 amino acids.

This clonotype was picked up a small number of times. The chain carries TRBV7-2 and TRBJ2-3, with D tentatively TRBD2 (6 bases). Germline CDR1 and CDR2: SGHTA and FQGNSA. The CDR3 sequence is 15 residues long. V was trimmed by 10 bases and J by 2 bases, leaving 19 bases between them. The CDR3 spells CATHSDGRSTDTQYF. The CDR3 DNA reads as TGTGCCACTCACTCAGACGGGAGATCCACAGATACGCAGTATTTT. Supplemented by reference TRBV7-2 and TRBJ2-3, the full variable domain reads GAGVSQSPSNKVTEKGKDVELRCDPISGHTALYWYRQSLGQGLEFLIYFQGNSAPDKSGLPSDRFSAERTGGSVSTLTIQRTQQEDSAVYLCATHSDGRSTDTQYFGPGTRLTVL.

The chain couples TRBV3-1 to TRBJ1-1, with a possible D match to TRBD1 (6 bases). This CDR3 region has 12 residues. Germline values: CDR1 LGHDT, CDR2 YNNKEL (reference sequence). Trimming pared 6 bases from V and 6 bases from J, leaving 11 bases between. The CDR3 loop reads CASRRQESEAFF. The CDR3 DNA is TGTGCCAGCAGACGACAGGAATCTGAAGCTTTCTTT. Combining the CDR3 with reference TRBV3-1 and TRBJ1-1 gives the whole variable domain DTAVSQTPKYLVTQMGNDKSIKCEQNLGHDTMYWYKQDSKKFLKIMFSYNNKELIINETVPNRFSPKSPDKAHLNLHINSLELGDSAVYFCASRRQESEAFFGQGTRLTVV.

This clonotype was counted ten times or more. J is TRBJ2-1 and V is TRBV20-1; 7 bases are shared with TRBD1. This CDR3 has 14 residues. J was trimmed by 9 bases and V by 3 bases; bases with no gene match: 11. Germline V gene lookup returns CDR1 DFQATT and CDR2 SNEGSKA (reference sequence). The chain's CDR3 is CSARVGTALGEQFF. CDR3 bases: TGCAGTGCTAGGGTCGGGACAGCCCTCGGTGAGCAGTTCTTC.

This clonotype was seen more than once but under ten times. The chain recombines TRBV20-1 with TRBJ2-7; maybe TRBD1 (6 bases). V lost 6 bases to trimming and J lost 2 bases, with 14 bases between them. This CDR3 spans 13 amino acids. Germline values: CDR1 DFQATT, CDR2 SNEGSKA (reference sequence). The CDR3 coding sequence is TGCAGTGCCCAACAGGGTCGGACCTACGAGCAGTACTTC. Protein product: CSAQQGRTYEQYF.

V is TRBV2 and J is TRBJ1-2; D is unresolved. V was cut by 3 bases and J by 6 bases, with 8 bases left in between. CDR3 size: 12 residues. The germline CDR1 and CDR2 sequences are SNHLY and FYNNEI. The CDR3: CASSEGGHGYTF. CDR3 bases: TGTGCCAGCAGTGAGGGTGGACATGGCTACACCTTC.

The DNA of the CDR3 is TGTGCCAGCAGCTTAGGTAAAGGGGTCGGCCAGTACTTC. Translating it yields CASSLGKGVGQYF. This chain connects TRBV7-2 to TRBJ2-7; possibly TRBD1 for D (5 bases). Trimming took 1 base from V and 10 from J, leaving 14 bases between them. The V gene's germline CDR1 is SGHTA and CDR2 FQGNSA. CDR3 length equals 13 residues. Full variable domain (outside the CDR3, taken from reference TRBV7-2 and TRBJ2-7): GAGVSQSPSNKVTEKGKDVELRCDPISGHTALYWYRQSLGQGLEFLIYFQGNSAPDKSGLPSDRFSAERTGGSVSTLTIQRTQQEDSAVYLCASSLGKGVGQYFGPGTRLTVT.

The chain carries TRBV7-2 and TRBJ2-5; D not certain. Germline V gene sequence: CDR1 SGHTA, CDR2 FQGNSA. The CDR3 covers 13 residues. V lost 3 bases, J lost 10 bases, and 15 bases lay in between. Written as DNA, the CDR3 is TGTGCCAGCAGCTTCTCGTCAGGCCAGGTCCAGTACTTC. This gives the protein CASSFSSGQVQYF.

V is TRBV5-1 and J is TRBJ2-5; D not resolved. The end of the DNA is better explained by TRBJ2-7, so the J call may be wrong. Germline-derived CDR1 and CDR2 are SGHRS and YFSETQ. CDR3 length: 14 residues. For the CDR3, the DNA is TGCGCCAGCAGCTCGAATACTCCCTCCTACGAGCAGTACTTC. It codes for CASSSNTPSYEQYF.

This clonotype was counted at least ten times. The chain links TRBV5-1 to TRBJ2-7; D perhaps matches TRBD1 (5 bases). The CDR3 has 16 amino acids. The V end lost 0 bases, the J end lost 2 bases, and 15 bases lay between the germline ends. The V gene's germline CDR1 is SGHRS and CDR2 YFSETQ. CDR3 amino acids: CASSLAYDRRTYEQYF. In DNA form, the CDR3 reads TGCGCCAGCAGCTTGGCCTATGACAGACGCACCTACGAGCAGTACTTC.

This clonotype has a handful of counts. The V and J genes are TRBV28 and TRBJ1-5; 8 bases align to TRBD1. The CDR3 is made up of 16 amino acids. V lost 1 base and J lost 0; bases outside the gene matches: 2. Germline V lookup: CDR1 MDHEN, CDR2 SYDVKM. Written as DNA, the CDR3 is TGTGCCAGCAGTTTATTTGGGACAGGTAGCAATCAGCCCCAGCATTTT. The encoded protein is CASSLFGTGSNQPQHF.

Comments on this clonotype: A read error may explain this, as a much larger clone is one base away. The chain recombines TRBV2 with TRBJ2-5; possible D gene TRBD1, 5 bases. The DNA matches TRBJ2-1 better at its end, which makes the J call doubtful. Germline CDR1 reads SNHLY; CDR2 reads FYNNEI. The CDR3 is made up of 13 amino acids. The CDR3 sequence: CASRRGRNNEQFF. CDR3 in DNA: TGTGCCAGCAGAAGGGGCAGAAACAATGAGCAGTTCTTC.

This clonotype was observed a few times. CDR3 in amino acids: CASSTGRLNEKLFF. For the CDR3, the DNA is TGTGCCAGCAGTACAGGGCGACTTAATGAAAAACTGTTTTTT. J is TRBJ1-4 and V is TRBV6-6; possibly TRBD1 for D (6 bases). The CDR3 runs 14 residues. Germline loops: CDR1 MNHNY, CDR2 SVGAGI (reference sequence). Trimming cost V 5 bases and J 4 bases, with 11 bases left between them.

This clonotype was seen only once. The V and J genes are TRBV5-4 and TRBJ2-3; 11 bases map to TRBD2. This CDR3 region has 16 residues. Germline CDR1 and CDR2: SGHNT and YYREEE (reference sequence). V dropped 5 bases and J dropped 0; count of bases not matched to a gene: 5. The CDR3 DNA sequence: TGTGCCAGCAGGAGGGGACTAGCGGAGAGCACAGATACGCAGTATTTT. It specifies CASRRGLAESTDTQYF. Looking up the rest from reference TRBV5-4 and TRBJ2-3 gives the full variable domain: ETGVTQSPTHLIKTRGQQVTLRCSSQSGHNTVSWYQQALGQGPQFIFQYYREEENGRGNFPPRFSGLQFPNYSSELNVNALELDDSALYLCASRRGLAESTDTQYFGPGTRLTVL.

V and J are TRBV11-2 and TRBJ1-1; D is unresolved. Per the germline V gene, CDR1 is SGHAT and CDR2 is FQNNGV. The CDR3 length is 13 residues. Trimming removed 0 bases from V and 4 bases from J, with 6 bases in between. Written as DNA, the CDR3 is TGTGCCAGCAGCTTAGATAGGCCCACTGAAGCTTTCTTT. It specifies CASSLDRPTEAFF.

This clonotype was found a few times. The chain employs TRBV6-5 and TRBJ2-2; D uncertain. V lost 7 bases and J 6 bases, leaving 12 bases between the germline ends. The CDR3 has 13 residues. In germline, CDR1 is MNHEY, CDR2 SVGAGI. The CDR3 loop is CASTSSVSGELFF. The CDR3 DNA sequence: TGTGCCAGCACCTCATCGGTTTCCGGGGAGCTGTTTTTT.

This clonotype was detected only a few times. CDR3 residues: CASSQTTGNTGELFF. The CDR3 DNA follows: TGCGCCAGCAGCCAAACGACAGGGAACACCGGGGAGCTGTTTTTT. The chain links TRBV4-3 to TRBJ2-2, with D perhaps TRBD1 (6 bases). Germline V gene data show CDR1 as LGHNA and CDR2 as YSLEER. This CDR3 comprises 15 residues. With 2 bases removed from V and 1 base from J, the gap between germline ends came to 8 bases.